The T cell receptor beta chain described here comes from a study of CD8 T cells in Susac syndrome. Study-wide background: Susac syndrome patients were untreated, on corticosteroids with some adding intravenous immunoglobulin, or on intravenous immunoglobulin only. Study-level results: The CD4+ T cell repertoires from Susac syndrome exhibited no clonal expansion. The study conceded that its TCR sequencing and HLA analysis involved relatively few individuals.

For this clonotype: Its specificity is unknown.

When the RNA was reverse transcribed, random hexamers were used with an input of roughly 0.5 to 1 ug. Amplification of TCR beta CDR3 used immunoSEQ multiplex PCR across 54 Vbeta and 13 Jbeta. TCRdb re-called the immunoSEQ multiplex PCR reads through MiXCR, storing one row per CDR3 protein. Of over 65,000 distinct CDR3 sequences listed, 85% to 95% were seen once; the top ten hold over 0.5%. Germline V lookup: CDR1 SQVTM, CDR2 ANQGSEA. The CDR3 runs 16 residues. V was cut by 5 bases and J by 0 bases, with 19 bases left in between. The chain uses TRBV29-1 and TRBJ1-1; D perhaps matches TRBD1 (6 bases). What was sequenced was CD4+ T cells from PBMCs. The TCR was taken from a human donor with Susac syndrome. CDR3: CSVRGGQRPLNTEAFF. In DNA, the CDR3 is TGCAGCGTTCGAGGTGGACAGCGTCCCTTGAACACTGAAGCTTTCTTT.